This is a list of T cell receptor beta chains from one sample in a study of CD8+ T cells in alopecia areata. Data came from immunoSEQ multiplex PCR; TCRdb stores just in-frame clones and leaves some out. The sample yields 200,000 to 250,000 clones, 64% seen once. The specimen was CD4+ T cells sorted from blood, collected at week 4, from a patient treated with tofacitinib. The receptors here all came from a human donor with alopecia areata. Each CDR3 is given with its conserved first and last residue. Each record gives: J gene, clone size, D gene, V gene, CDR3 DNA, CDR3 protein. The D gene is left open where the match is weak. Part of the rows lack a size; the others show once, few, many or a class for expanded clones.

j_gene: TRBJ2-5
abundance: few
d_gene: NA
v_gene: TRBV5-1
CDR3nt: TGCGCCAGCAGAGAACGGGGGATCCAAGAGACCCAGTACTTC
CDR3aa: CASRERGIQETQYF

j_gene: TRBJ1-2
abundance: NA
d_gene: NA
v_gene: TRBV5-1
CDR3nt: TGCGCCAGCAGCTTACAGAACTCTAACTATGGCTACACCTTC
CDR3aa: CASSLQNSNYGYTF

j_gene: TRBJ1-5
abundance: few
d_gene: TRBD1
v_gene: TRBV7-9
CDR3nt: TGTGCCAGCAGCTTAAGGGGACAGGGGCCCCAGCATTTT
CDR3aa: CASSLRGQGPQHF

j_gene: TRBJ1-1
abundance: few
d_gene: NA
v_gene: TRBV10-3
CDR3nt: TGTGCCATCAGTGAGTCAGGGAGGACTGAAGCTTTCTTT
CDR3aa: CAISESGRTEAFF

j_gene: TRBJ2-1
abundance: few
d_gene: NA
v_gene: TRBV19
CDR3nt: TGTGCCAGTAGTATCTCCCTGCAGGACGGTGGGTTCTTC
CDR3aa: CASSISLQDGGFF

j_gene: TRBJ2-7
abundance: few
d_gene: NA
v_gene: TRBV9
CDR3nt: TGTGCCAGCAGCGTAGCTACAGGAGAGTCCTACGAGCAGTACTTC
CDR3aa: CASSVATGESYEQYF

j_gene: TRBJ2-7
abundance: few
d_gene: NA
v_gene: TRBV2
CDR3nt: TGTGCCAGCAGTGGGGACGGCTACGAGCAGTACTTC
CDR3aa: CASSGDGYEQYF

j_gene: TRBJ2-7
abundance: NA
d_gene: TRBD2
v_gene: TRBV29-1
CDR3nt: TGCAGCGTCATGGGACTAGCGGGGGAATCAAACTCCTACGAGCAGTACTTC
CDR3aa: CSVMGLAGESNSYEQYF

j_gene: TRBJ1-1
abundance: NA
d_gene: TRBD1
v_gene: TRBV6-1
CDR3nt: TGTGCCAGCAGTTGGGGACAGGGGAGAACTGAAGCTTTCTTT
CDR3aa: CASSWGQGRTEAFF

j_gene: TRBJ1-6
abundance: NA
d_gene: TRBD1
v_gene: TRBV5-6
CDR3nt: TGTGCCAGCAGCCAGCCGACAGGGCTGCCCCTCCACTTT
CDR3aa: CASSQPTGLPLHF

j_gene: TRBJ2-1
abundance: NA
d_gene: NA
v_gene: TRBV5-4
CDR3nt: TGTGCCAGCAGCTTGGAGGGGGGATACAGCTCCTACAATGAGCAGTTCTTC
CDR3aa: CASSLEGGYSSYNEQFF

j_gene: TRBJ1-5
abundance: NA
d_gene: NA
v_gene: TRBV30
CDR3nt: TGTGCCTGGAGTGTAGGGTGGCAGCCCCAGCATTTT
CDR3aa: CAWSVGWQPQHF

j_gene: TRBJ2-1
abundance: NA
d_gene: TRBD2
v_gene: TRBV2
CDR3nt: TGTGCCAGCAGTTATTTAGCGGGAGAATACAATGAGCAGTTCTTC
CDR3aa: CASSYLAGEYNEQFF

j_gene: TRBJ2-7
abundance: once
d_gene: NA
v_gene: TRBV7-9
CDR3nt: TGTGCCAGCAGCGCAATGGGTATCTACGAGCAGTACTTC
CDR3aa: CASSAMGIYEQYF

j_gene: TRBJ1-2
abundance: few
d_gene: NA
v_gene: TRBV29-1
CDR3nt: TGCAGCGTTGAACAGGGGCGCGGATATGGCTACACCTTC
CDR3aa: CSVEQGRGYGYTF

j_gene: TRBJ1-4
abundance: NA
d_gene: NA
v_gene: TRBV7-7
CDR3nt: TGTGCTAGCAGCTTGATCGCAAAACTGTTTTTT
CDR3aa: CASSLIAKLFF

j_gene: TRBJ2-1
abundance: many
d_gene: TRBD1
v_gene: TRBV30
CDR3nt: TGTGCCTGGAACCTCCAGACAGGGGATGAGCAGTTCTTC
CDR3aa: CAWNLQTGDEQFF

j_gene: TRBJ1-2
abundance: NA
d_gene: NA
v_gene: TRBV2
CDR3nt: TGTGCCAGCAGATCGGACAGCTATGGCTACACCTTC
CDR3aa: CASRSDSYGYTF

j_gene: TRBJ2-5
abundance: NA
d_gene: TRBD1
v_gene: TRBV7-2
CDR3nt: TGTGCCAGCAGCTCCTGGACAGGGGGCGTGGAGACCCAGTACTTC
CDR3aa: CASSSWTGGVETQYF

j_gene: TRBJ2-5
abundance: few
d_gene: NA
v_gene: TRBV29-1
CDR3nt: TGCAGCGTTGAAGAACAGAGGGGAGAGACCCAGTACTTC
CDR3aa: CSVEEQRGETQYF

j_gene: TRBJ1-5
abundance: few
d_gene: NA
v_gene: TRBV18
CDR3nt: TGTGCCAGCTCAGGGGGCACCGGGCAGCCCCAGCATTTT
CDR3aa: CASSGGTGQPQHF

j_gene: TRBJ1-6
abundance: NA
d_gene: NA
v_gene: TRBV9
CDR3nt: TGTGCCAGCAGCGTAGGGGGGAGTTCGGGAGGTTCACCCCTCCACTTT
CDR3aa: CASSVGGSSGGSPLHF

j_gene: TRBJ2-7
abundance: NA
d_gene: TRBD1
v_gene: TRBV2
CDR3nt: TGTGCCACAGCTAGGGGACAGCAATACGAGCAGTACTTC
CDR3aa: CATARGQQYEQYF

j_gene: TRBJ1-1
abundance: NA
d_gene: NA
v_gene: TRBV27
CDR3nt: TGTGCCAGCAGGCTCGTGGGGAGGAACACTGAAGCTTTCTTT
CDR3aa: CASRLVGRNTEAFF

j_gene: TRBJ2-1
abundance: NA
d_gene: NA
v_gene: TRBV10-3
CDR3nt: TGTGCCATCAGTGAACCACAAATCGGAGAGCAGTTCTTC
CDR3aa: CAISEPQIGEQFF

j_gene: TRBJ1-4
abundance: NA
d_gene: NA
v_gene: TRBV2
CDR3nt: TGTGCCAGCAGTGCACAGGGTACTAATGAAAAACTGTTTTTT
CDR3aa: CASSAQGTNEKLFF

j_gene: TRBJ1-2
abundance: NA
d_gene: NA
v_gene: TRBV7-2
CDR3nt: TGTGCCAGCAGGGAGCAGGGCTCTACGGGGGGCTACACCTTC
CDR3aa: CASREQGSTGGYTF

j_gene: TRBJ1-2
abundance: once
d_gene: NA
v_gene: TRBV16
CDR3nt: TGTGCCAGCAGCCAATCGCGGGGCTATGGCTACACCTTC
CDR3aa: CASSQSRGYGYTF

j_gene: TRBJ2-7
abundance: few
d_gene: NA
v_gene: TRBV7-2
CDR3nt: TGTGCCAGCAGCTTCCTCTACGAGCAGTACTTC
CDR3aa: CASSFLYEQYF

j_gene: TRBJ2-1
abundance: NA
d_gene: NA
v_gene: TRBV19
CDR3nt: TGTGCCAGTAGTCCCCCCTTAGGCAATGAGCAGTTCTTC
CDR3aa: CASSPPLGNEQFF

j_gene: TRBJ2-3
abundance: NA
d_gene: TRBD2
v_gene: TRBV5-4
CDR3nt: TGTGCCAGCAGCTTGAGAGCGGGAGTTACAGATACGCAGTATTTT
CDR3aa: CASSLRAGVTDTQYF

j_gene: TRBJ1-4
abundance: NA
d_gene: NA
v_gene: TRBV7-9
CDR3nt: TGTGCCAGCAGCCCCGGCGGGGGCCCCAATGAAAAACTGTTTTTT
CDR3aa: CASSPGGGPNEKLFF

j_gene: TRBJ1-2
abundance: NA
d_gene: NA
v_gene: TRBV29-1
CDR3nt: TGCAGCGGATGGGACGAAACTAACTATGGCTACACCTTC
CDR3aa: CSGWDETNYGYTF

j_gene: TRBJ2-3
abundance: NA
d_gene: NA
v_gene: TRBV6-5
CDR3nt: TGTGCCAGCAACCGGGGACCTAGCACAGATACGCAGTATTTT
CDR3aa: CASNRGPSTDTQYF

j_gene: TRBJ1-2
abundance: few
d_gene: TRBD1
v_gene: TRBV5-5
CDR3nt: TGTGCCAGCAGCTTCGCGGACAGGGCCTATGGCTACACCTTC
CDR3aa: CASSFADRAYGYTF

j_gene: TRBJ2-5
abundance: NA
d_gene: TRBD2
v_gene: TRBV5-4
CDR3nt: TGTGCCAGCAGCTTGGCGCTAGCGGGGGGCCAAGAGACCCAGTACTTC
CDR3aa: CASSLALAGGQETQYF

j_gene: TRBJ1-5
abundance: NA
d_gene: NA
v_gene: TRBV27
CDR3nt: TGTGCCAGCAGTTTCTCCAGGGGTGATCAGCCCCAGCATTTT
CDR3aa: CASSFSRGDQPQHF

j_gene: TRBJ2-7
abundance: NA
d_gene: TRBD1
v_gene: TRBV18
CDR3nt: TGTGCCAGCAGACCGGGACAGGGGAGCCACGAGCAGTACTTC
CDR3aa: CASRPGQGSHEQYF

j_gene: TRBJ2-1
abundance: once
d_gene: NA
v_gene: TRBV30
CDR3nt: TGTGCCTGGACTGAACCTAGCAGGGAGCAGTTCTTC
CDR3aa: CAWTEPSREQFF

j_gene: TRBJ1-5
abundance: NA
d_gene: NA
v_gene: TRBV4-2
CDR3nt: TGTGCCAGCAGCCAAGAATTGACGTTCCTGCCCCAGCATTTT
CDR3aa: CASSQELTFLPQHF

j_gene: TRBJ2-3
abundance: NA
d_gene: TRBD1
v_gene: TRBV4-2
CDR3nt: TGTGCCAGCAGCCCTGGACAGGCCTTCCGGACAGATACGCAGTATTTT
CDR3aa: CASSPGQAFRTDTQYF

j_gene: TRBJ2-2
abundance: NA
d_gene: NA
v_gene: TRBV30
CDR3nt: TGTGCCTGGAGTGTTTGGCCCATGAACACCGGGGAGCTGTTTTTT
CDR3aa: CAWSVWPMNTGELFF

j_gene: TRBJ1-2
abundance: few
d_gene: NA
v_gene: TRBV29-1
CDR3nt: TGCAGCGGTGCCGGGGGGGGCAGAAACTATGGCTACACCTTC
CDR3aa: CSGAGGGRNYGYTF

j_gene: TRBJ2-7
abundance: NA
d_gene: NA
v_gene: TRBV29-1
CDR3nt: TGCAGCGGACAGGTAGCTCTCGGCGAGCAGTACTTC
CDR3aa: CSGQVALGEQYF